This TCR beta chain appears in the sequencing data of a study of early T cells in non-severe SARS-CoV-2 infection. In the study overall: Unsorted whole blood bulk RNA was sequenced, with unpaired chains.

Unique molecular identifiers (one per individual cDNA molecule) were attached. TCRdb processed the 5' RACE reads anew with MiXCR; each CDR3 protein has one entry. The sample holds 60,000 or so distinct CDR3 sequences; approximately 8% are singletons and the top ten take under 4.5%. V gave up 0 bases and J gave up 2 bases, with 11 bases separating them. The CDR3 consists of 14 residues. Germline assignment: CDR1 DFQATT and CDR2 SNEGSKA (reference sequence). The TCR comes from an adult who was a healthcare worker with PCR-confirmed SARS-CoV-2 infection or an uninfected control (not recorded which). Sequencing was performed on whole blood, taken at baseline. The genes are TRBV20-1 and TRBJ2-7; D might be TRBD1 or TRBD2, each matching 5 bases. In nucleotides, the CDR3 is TGCAGTGCTAGAGATAAGGGACGGCCCTACGAGCAGTACTTC. Its translation is CSARDKGRPYEQYF.